This T cell receptor beta chain appears in the sequencing data of a study of T cell clonality in common variable immunodeficiency. Study observations and caveats: Compared with controls, CVID subjects had fewer shared TCRbeta clones. Common variable immunodeficiency TCR beta sequences reportedly had fewer deletions and N-nucleotide insertions.

Per the germline V gene, CDR1 is LNHDA and CDR2 is SQIVND (reference sequence). V shed 7 bases and J shed 0 bases, with 10 bases lying between them. There are 15 residues in the CDR3. This clone was counted at least ten times. Antigen unknown. The CDR3 end falls 3 residues outside the read, so it is completed with the germline J gene. Replacement immunoglobulin had been given to every CVID subject for at least one year. CVID subjects were neither ill nor on immunomodulatory or immunosuppressive medication at sampling. Blood samples were heparinized, roughly 5 to 9 ml per donor. The method was immunoSEQ multiplex PCR; TCRdb's version includes in-frame clones alone and lacks a portion of them. There are around 3,600 clones in the sample, none observed a single time.

This sequence joins TRBV19 and TRBJ2-6; maybe TRBD1 (5 bases). The sample was peripheral blood mononuclear cells. This TCR was recovered from a human donor with common variable immunodeficiency. CDR3 residues: CASKGASSGANVLTF. Partial CDR3 DNA: TGTGCCAGTAAAGGGGCCTCCTCTGGGGCCAACGTC.